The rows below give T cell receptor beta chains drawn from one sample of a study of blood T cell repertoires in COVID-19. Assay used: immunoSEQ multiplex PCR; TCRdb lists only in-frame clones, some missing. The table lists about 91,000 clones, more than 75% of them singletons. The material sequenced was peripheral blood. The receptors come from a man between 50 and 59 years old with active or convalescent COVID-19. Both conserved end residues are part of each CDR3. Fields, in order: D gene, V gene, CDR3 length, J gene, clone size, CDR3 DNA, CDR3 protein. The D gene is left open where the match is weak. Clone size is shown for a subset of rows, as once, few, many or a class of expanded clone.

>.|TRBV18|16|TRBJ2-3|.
TGTGCCAGCTCACCACCTGCTCAGGGCCTCACAGATACGCAGTATTTT
CASSPPAQGLTDTQYF
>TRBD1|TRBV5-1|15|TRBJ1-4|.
TGCGCCAGCAGCCTATGGGACAGACCAGGAGAAAAACTGTTTTTT
CASSLWDRPGEKLFF
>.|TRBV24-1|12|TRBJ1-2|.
TGTGCCACCAGTCCAGGCTCCTATGGCTACACCTTC
CATSPGSYGYTF
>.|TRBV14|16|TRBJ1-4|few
TGTGCCAGCAGCCTCGGGGGAACTGCAACTAATGAAAAACTGTTTTTT
CASSLGGTATNEKLFF
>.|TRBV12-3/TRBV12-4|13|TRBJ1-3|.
TGTGCCAGCATGGGGCAGGACAAAAACACCATATATTTT
CASMGQDKNTIYF
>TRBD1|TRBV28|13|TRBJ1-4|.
TGTGCCAGCAACACAGGGGGCTTTGAAAAACTGTTTTTT
CASNTGGFEKLFF
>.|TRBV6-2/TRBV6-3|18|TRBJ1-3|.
TGTGCCAGCAGTTACTCGTCGTTAAGCGGCTTCTCTGGAAACACCATATATTTT
CASSYSSLSGFSGNTIYF
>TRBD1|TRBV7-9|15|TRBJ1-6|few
TGTGCCAGCGCCGTTCCAACAGGGGGCCGCACACCCCTCCACTTT
CASAVPTGGRTPLHF
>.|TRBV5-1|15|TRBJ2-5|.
TGCGCCAGCAGTCCGGACGGACTTGGGCAAGAGACCCAGTACTTC
CASSPDGLGQETQYF
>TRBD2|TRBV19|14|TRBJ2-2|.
TGTGCCAGTAGTGGGAGGGCCGGGACCGGGGAGCTGTTTTTT
CASSGRAGTGELFF
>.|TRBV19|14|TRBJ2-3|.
TGTGCCAGTAGTATGGGACTTGGAATCGATACGCAGTATTTT
CASSMGLGIDTQYF
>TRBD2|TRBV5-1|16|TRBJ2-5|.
TGCGCCAGCAGCCCAAGACTAGCGGGGGGGCCGGAGACCCAGTACTTC
CASSPRLAGGPETQYF
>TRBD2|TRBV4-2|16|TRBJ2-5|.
TGTGCCAGCAGCCAGTCCGGGACTAGCGGAAAAGAGACCCAGTACTTC
CASSQSGTSGKETQYF
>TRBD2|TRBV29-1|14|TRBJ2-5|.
TGCAGCGGCGACCTAGCGGGGGGTGGAGAGACCCAGTACTTC
CSGDLAGGGETQYF
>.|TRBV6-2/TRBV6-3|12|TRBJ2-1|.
TGTGCCAGCAGTTACAGGGGTTATGAGCAGTTCTTC
CASSYRGYEQFF